This record covers a single T cell receptor (beta chain). The antigen is unknown. The data are from a study of regulatory T cells. The primer mix had 52 TRBV and 13 TRBJ primers. Measured with immunoSEQ multiplex PCR; TCRdb has only the in-frame clones, and not every one. The sample contains around 29,000 clones, over 90% of which appear only once. Broader study findings: In patients, unique TRB V-J pairs were restricted and V/J usage skewed, especially in Tregs. In CD3G-deficient patients, conventional CD4+ T cells were enriched for hydrophobic CDR3 residues at positions 6 and 7.

Regulatory (CD25-high CD127-low) and conventional (CD25-low CD127-high) CD4+ T cells were sorted separately. Trimming removed 5 bases at V and 4 bases at J, with 11 bases between. The CDR3 runs 13 residues. Germline CDR1 reads MNHNS; CDR2 reads SASEGT. The source of this sequence is a child under 10 years old with CD3G deficiency. What was sequenced was conventional CD4+ T cells sorted from blood. V gene TRBV6-1 combines with J gene TRBJ1-2; a weak D match, TRBD1 (6 bases). The CDR3 bases are TGTGCCAGCAGTCTGGACAGACGCTATGGCTACACCTTC. Its protein is CASSLDRRYGYTF.